Below are 31 T cell receptor beta chains sequenced from a single sample in a study of response to subunit inactivated influenza vaccine. From the RT-PCR reads, TCRdb called clonotypes with MiXCR, one entry per CDR3 protein. The sample has roughly 700,000 distinct CDR3 sequences, approximately 14% seen once. Sequenced here: PBMCs from blood, sampled 14 days before vaccination. The receptors here all came from a man aged 45 to 65 who received an inactivated influenza vaccine.

This clonotype occurred many times. The J gene is TRBJ1-5, the V gene TRBV9, with D maybe TRBD1 (5 bases). The CDR3 consists of 13 residues. Per the germline V gene, CDR1 is SGDLS and CDR2 is YYNGEE. With 4 bases removed from V and 4 bases from J, the gap between germline ends came to 9 bases. In nucleotides, the CDR3 is TGTGCCAGCAGCCCGGGACTAAATCAGCCCCAGCATTTT. It is translated as CASSPGLNQPQHF.

This clonotype was seen only a few times. The genes are TRBV4-1 and TRBJ1-2, with a tentative D call TRBD1 (5 bases). Trimming shortened V by 1 base and J by 7 bases, and 19 bases separated the two germline ends. Germline V gene lookup returns CDR1 MGHRA and CDR2 YSYEKL. This CDR3 comprises 16 residues. CDR3 loop: CASSQVGGRFGRGYTF. The CDR3 coding sequence is TGCGCCAGCAGCCAAGTCGGGGGGAGATTCGGTCGTGGCTACACCTTC.

This clonotype was counted only a few times. The gene calls are TRBV20-1 and TRBJ2-1; the match to TRBD2 covers 14 bases. V trimming: 1 base; J trimming: 3 bases; junction bases outside the gene matches: 2. This CDR3 is built from 16 residues. Germline V gives CDR1 DFQATT, CDR2 SNEGSKA (reference sequence). This chain's CDR3 is CSARGLAGGLYNEQFF. In DNA form, the CDR3 reads TGCAGTGCTAGAGGACTAGCGGGGGGGCTCTACAATGAGCAGTTCTTC.

The chain joins TRBV5-1 to TRBJ2-1, with TRBD2 matching 8 bases. Germline lookup yields CDR1 SGHRS and CDR2 YFSETQ. The V and J ends lost 4 bases and 3 bases, in that order; junction bases with no gene match: 6. The CDR3 has 15 residues. CDR3 amino acids: CASSPSGSLYNEQFF. CDR3 nucleotides: TGCGCCAGCAGCCCGAGCGGGAGCCTCTACAATGAGCAGTTCTTC.

This clonotype appeared many times. V and J are TRBV29-1 and TRBJ2-5; weak D call: TRBD1 (6 bases). Trimming left V 4 bases short and J 5 bases short, with 11 bases between. This CDR3 contains 12 residues. Germline CDR1 is SQVTM and CDR2 is ANQGSEA. CDR3 sequence (DNA): TGCAGCGTTGCCGGGACACGGGAGACCCAGTACTTC. Translation: CSVAGTRETQYF. The full variable domain, completed using reference TRBV29-1 and TRBJ2-5, is SAVISQKPSRDICQRGTSLTIQCQVDSQVTMMFWYRQQPGQSLTLIATANQGSEATYESGFVIDKFPISRPNLTFSTLTVSNMSPEDSSIYLCSVAGTRETQYFGPGTRLLVL.

This clonotype has just a few counts. The chain carries TRBV4-3 and TRBJ2-3; D could derive from TRBD1 or TRBD2 (5 bases each). Per germline, CDR1 LGHNA and CDR2 YSLEER. V lost 0 bases and J lost 2, with 15 bases in between. The CDR3 spans 17 residues. CDR3 nucleotide sequence: TGCGCCAGCAGCCAAGACCTAAGTGTCGGGACCACAGATACGCAGTATTTT. Its translation: CASSQDLSVGTTDTQYF.

This clonotype was counted many times. This chain uses TRBV7-9 with TRBJ1-5; 7 bases map to TRBD1. The V and J ends lost 7 bases and 9 bases, in that order; junction bases with no gene match: 6. CDR3 length: 12 amino acids. Germline V gene data show CDR1 as SEHNR and CDR2 as FQNEAQ (reference sequence). For the CDR3, the DNA is TGTGCCAGCACCACAGGGGAATCGCCCCAGCATTTT. It translates to CASTTGESPQHF.

For this clonotype: The junction shows a germline mismatch at one end, possibly a read error. The chain links TRBV20-1 to TRBJ2-1; 9 bases align to TRBD2. This CDR3 has 16 amino acids. The germline V gene has CDR1 DFQATT and CDR2 SNEGSKA (reference sequence). For the CDR3, the DNA is TGCTGTGCTAGAGAACCCGGCGGGAGGGCCTTTCATGAGCAGTTCTTC. Its translation is CCAREPGGRAFHEQFF.

This clonotype has more than one count but fewer than ten. The chain carries TRBV28 and TRBJ2-5, with D perhaps being TRBD1 or TRBD2 (5 bases each). The CDR3 spans 15 residues. V lost 4 bases and J lost 1, with 13 bases in between. Germline V gene lookup returns CDR1 MDHEN and CDR2 SYDVKM. The CDR3 protein is CASSSDGAVQETQYF. In nucleotides, the CDR3 is TGTGCCAGCAGTTCGGACGGGGCCGTCCAAGAGACCCAGTACTTC.

This clonotype appeared many times. This rearrangement joins TRBV6-2 or TRBV6-3 to TRBJ1-5, with D possibly matching TRBD1 (6 bases). The V end lost 6 bases, the J end lost 2 bases, and 23 bases lay between the germline ends. The germline CDR1 and CDR2 sequences are MNHEY and SVGEGT. The CDR3 spans 18 residues. The CDR3 DNA sequence: TGTGCCAGCAGGCCACCTCGAACAGGGTTGGTTCGCAATCAGCCCCAGCATTTT. It yields the protein CASRPPRTGLVRNQPQHF.

This clonotype was detected ten times or more. This chain uses TRBV7-6 with TRBJ2-1, with 8 bases lining up with TRBD2. The CDR3 is 16 amino acids. V dropped 0 bases and J dropped 7; count of bases not matched to a gene: 8. The germline V gene encodes CDR1 SGHVS and CDR2 FNYEAQ. CDR3: CASSLALGGGLNEQFF. The CDR3, as DNA: TGTGCCAGCAGCTTAGCCCTGGGCGGGGGGCTGAATGAGCAGTTCTTC.

In its sample, this clonotype was seen many times. The chain recombines TRBV12-3 or TRBV12-4 with TRBJ2-1; 10 nucleotides agree with TRBD2. V dropped 6 bases and J dropped 14; count of bases not matched to a gene: 13. CDR3 length: 14 residues. The CDR3 spells CASSDPLYGLAEFF. CDR3 coding DNA: TGTGCCAGCAGCGACCCCCTATATGGACTAGCGGAGTTCTTC.

This clonotype was seen more than once but under ten times. The J gene is TRBJ1-1, the V gene TRBV5-6; D may be TRBD1 (6 bases). Trimming took 5 bases from V and 3 from J, leaving 17 bases between them. The CDR3 covers 15 residues. Germline lookup yields CDR1 SGHDT and CDR2 YYEEEE. The CDR3 reads CASRAGTIRDTEAFF. DNA for the CDR3: TGTGCCAGCAGGGCCGGGACAATCCGGGACACTGAAGCTTTCTTT.

This clonotype was recorded a few times. The rearrangement uses TRBV20-1 and TRBJ2-1; D assignment may be TRBD1 or TRBD2 (5 bases each). This CDR3 spans 13 amino acids. From germline, CDR1 is DFQATT and CDR2 SNEGSKA (reference sequence). The V end was cut by 6 bases, the J end by 0 bases, with 9 bases between. The CDR3, as DNA: TGCAGTGCCGGGACCAGCTCCTACAATGAGCAGTTCTTC. Its translation is CSAGTSSYNEQFF.

This clonotype was observed at least ten times. This chain connects TRBV28 to TRBJ1-6; D not resolved. Germline values: CDR1 MDHEN, CDR2 SYDVKM. The germline V and J ends were trimmed by 6 bases and 0 bases, with 12 bases remaining between them. The CDR3 length is 16 residues. The CDR3 region is CASSQTELSYNSPLHF. The CDR3, as DNA: TGTGCCAGCAGCCAAACAGAGCTCTCCTATAATTCACCCCTCCACTTT.

V gene TRBV2 combines with J gene TRBJ2-1; perhaps TRBD2 as D (6 bases). V dropped 3 bases and J dropped 6 bases, with 9 bases sitting between them. Germline-derived CDR1 and CDR2 are SNHLY and FYNNEI. The CDR3 has 13 residues. The chain's CDR3 is CASSDGTGNEQFF. For the CDR3, the DNA is TGTGCCAGCAGTGACGGGACTGGCAATGAGCAGTTCTTC.

This chain joins TRBV18 and TRBJ1-1, with D perhaps TRBD1 (5 bases). V lost 1 base to trimming and J lost 4 bases, with 13 bases between them. CDR1 is KGHSH, CDR2 LQKENI, per germline. The CDR3 runs 15 residues. The CDR3 here is CASSPQEGGGTEAFF. CDR3 coding DNA: TGTGCCAGCTCACCACAGGAGGGTGGGGGCACTGAAGCTTTCTTT.

This clonotype was counted many times. This chain uses TRBV12-3 or TRBV12-4 with TRBJ2-5; TRBD2 agrees at 8 bases. This CDR3 has 13 amino acids. V gave up 5 bases and J gave up 4 bases; unmatched junction bases: 3. CDR3 region: CASSGLAPETQYF. CDR3 nucleotide sequence: TGTGCCAGCAGTGGACTAGCCCCAGAGACCCAGTACTTC.

The chain combines TRBV28 with TRBJ1-2, with 9 bases matching TRBD1. This CDR3 comprises 15 residues. V shed 6 bases and J 8 bases; nucleotides not matched to a gene: 13. The V gene's germline CDR1 is MDHEN and CDR2 SYDVKM. Here the CDR3 DNA reads TGTGCCAGCAGCCTGGGGTGGGGACAGGGTAAAGGCTACACCTTC. Translating gives CASSLGWGQGKGYTF.

In its sample, this clonotype was seen a few times. The chain is built from TRBV20-1 and TRBJ2-1, with D tentatively TRBD1 (5 bases). The V end was cut by 5 bases, the J end by 6 bases, with 14 bases between. This CDR3 is built from 13 residues. The germline CDR1 and CDR2 sequences are DFQATT and SNEGSKA (reference sequence). DNA of the CDR3: TGCAGTGCTCTGTGGGGCATCGGCAATGAGCAGTTCTTC. Amino acids: CSALWGIGNEQFF.

This clonotype has more than one count but fewer than ten. The rearrangement uses TRBV7-2 and TRBJ1-5, with 7 bases fitting TRBD1. J was trimmed by 7 bases and V by 5 bases; bases with no gene match: 5. The CDR3 is made up of 13 amino acids. CDR1 and CDR2 (germline): SGHTA, FQGNSA. As DNA, the CDR3 is TGTGCCAGCAGCCCAGGGGGATTGCAGCCCCAGCATTTT. It yields the protein CASSPGGLQPQHF. The entire variable domain, with the rest obtained from reference TRBV7-2 and TRBJ1-5, is as follows: GAGVSQSPSNKVTEKGKDVELRCDPISGHTALYWYRQSLGQGLEFLIYFQGNSAPDKSGLPSDRFSAERTGGSVSTLTIQRTQQEDSAVYLCASSPGGLQPQHFGDGTRLSIL.

The chain links TRBV6-5 to TRBJ1-1, with D unclear. The CDR3 is 14 residues long. Looked up from germline, CDR1 is MNHEY and CDR2 is SVGAGI. Trimming left V 3 bases short and J 1 base short, with 9 bases between. The DNA of the CDR3 is TGTGCCAGCAGTTATGGTGTAGAGAACACTGAAGCTTTCTTT. Translation gives CASSYGVENTEAFF.

In this sample, this clonotype turned up a few times. The chain recombines TRBV10-1 with TRBJ2-6; D might be TRBD2 (5 bases). With 3 bases removed from V and 4 bases from J, the gap between germline ends came to 7 bases. The germline V gene encodes CDR1 WNHNN and CDR2 SYGVQD (reference sequence). The CDR3 has 14 residues. Here the CDR3 DNA reads TGCGCCAGCAGTGAATCGGGAGGGGCCAACGTCCTGACTTTC. It specifies CASSESGGANVLTF.

This clonotype was counted only a few times. The CDR3, as DNA: TGTGCCAGCAGTTACGACCCGGCGACAGGGCGGAATTCACCCCTCCACTTT. Its protein is CASSYDPATGRNSPLHF. V is TRBV6-5 and J is TRBJ1-6; 7 nucleotides line up with TRBD1. V lost 2 bases, J lost 7 bases, and 11 bases stayed unmatched. This CDR3 is built from 17 residues. From germline, CDR1 is MNHEY and CDR2 SVGAGI.

This clonotype was seen more than once but under ten times. The chain joins TRBV6-2 or TRBV6-3 to TRBJ1-1; 7 nucleotides match TRBD1. This CDR3 spans 13 amino acids. From germline, CDR1 is MNHEY and CDR2 SVGEGT. The ends lost 2 bases at V and 5 bases at J; junction bases unmatched: 2. CDR3 nucleotides: TGTGCCAGCAGTTACGACAGGGTAACTGAAGCTTTCTTT. It specifies CASSYDRVTEAFF.

This clonotype has ten or more counts. This rearrangement joins TRBV15 to TRBJ2-7, with 13 bases lining up with TRBD2. The germline V gene has CDR1 LNHNV and CDR2 YYDKDF (reference sequence). The CDR3 totals 15 residues. The J segment lost 7 bases and the V segment lost 0 bases, leaving 3 bases of the junction unmatched. The CDR3, as DNA: TGTGCCACCAGCAGAGAAGGACTAGCGGGAGAGGAGCAGTACTTC. It specifies CATSREGLAGEEQYF.

CDR3 amino acids: CASSPPPGGDTEAFF. The DNA for the CDR3 is TGCGCCAGCAGCCCGCCCCCGGGCGGAGACACTGAAGCTTTCTTT. This chain links TRBV5-1 with TRBJ1-1, with D uncertain. Between the trimmed V and J ends, which lost 4 bases and 3 bases, there was a span of 16 bases. Germline CDR1 and CDR2: SGHRS and YFSETQ. The CDR3 length is 15 residues.

This clonotype was detected a few times. The V and J genes are TRBV12-3 or TRBV12-4 and TRBJ2-2; 8 bases align to TRBD1. The CDR3 consists of 16 residues. V shed 5 bases, J shed 0 bases, and the junction held 5 bases outside the gene matches. CDR3 coding DNA: TGTGCCAGCAGTCCGACGGACAGGGCGAACACCGGGGAGCTGTTTTTT. Translated, it gives CASSPTDRANTGELFF.

This clonotype has more than one count but fewer than ten. The chain is built from TRBV6-2 or TRBV6-3 and TRBJ2-2, with 11 bases fitting TRBD2. Germline V lookup: CDR1 MNHEY, CDR2 SVGEGT. The junction had 3 bases not matched to a gene; V was cut back by 6 bases and J by 0 bases. The CDR3 is 16 residues long. This CDR3 reads CASRLAGVTNTGELFF. DNA of the CDR3: TGTGCCAGCAGACTAGCGGGGGTGACGAACACCGGGGAGCTGTTTTTT.

A few counts support this clonotype. The CDR3 loop is CASSSRDRIGGYTF. The CDR3 nucleotides read TGTGCCAGCAGTTCCCGAGACAGGATCGGCGGCTACACCTTC. The chain has TRBV6-5 and TRBJ1-2, with D perhaps matching TRBD1 (6 bases). The V end lost 4 bases, the J end lost 8 bases, and 17 bases lay between the germline ends. The germline CDR1 and CDR2 sequences are MNHEY and SVGAGI. The CDR3 runs 14 residues.

This clonotype has ten or more counts. The chain couples TRBV12-3 or TRBV12-4 to TRBJ1-5; TRBD1 aligns across 7 bases. Unmatched junction bases numbered 5, after V lost 3 bases and J lost 6 bases. The CDR3 contains 14 residues. In DNA, the CDR3 is TGTGCCAGCAGTTTCGGAGGGGGCGGTCAGCCCCAGCATTTT. Translation gives CASSFGGGGQPQHF.